This TCR beta chain was sequenced during a study of a mutant IDH1 vaccine in newly diagnosed glioma. For the study at large: Treated patients were roughly 62% male, about 38% female, mean age roughly 39 years.

TCRdb's table, derived via immunoSEQ multiplex PCR, lists solely in-frame clones and lacks some. The sample has 40,000 to 55,000 clones; approximately 78% are singletons. Documented time point: week 5, during vaccination. In every dose of vaccine, 300 ug of mutant IDH1 20-mer peptide was given alongside topical imiquimod. New WHO grade 3 or 4 astrocytomas that were IDH1-mutant and ATRX-lost had been found in donors. General study points: Immune responses induced by vaccination arose in approximately 92% of the patients. Apparently, pseudoprogression bore no relation to changes among the top peripheral T cell clonotypes.

Concerning this clone: The antigen is unknown.

Germline V gene sequence: CDR1 MNHNY, CDR2 SVGAGI (reference sequence). Trimming at V came to 0 bases and at J to 6 bases, leaving 2 bases not matched to a gene. CDR3 length: 16 residues. Sequencing used PBMCs, obtained from a glioma patient whose treatment included an IDH1 peptide vaccine. The V and J genes are TRBV6-6 and TRBJ2-1; 13 bases align to TRBD2. The receptor's source is a man between 50 and 59 years old with glioma. The CDR3 nucleotides are TGTGCCAGCAGTTACTCTACTAGCGGGGGGGGCAATGAGCAGTTCTTC. This sequence encodes CASSYSTSGGGNEQFF.